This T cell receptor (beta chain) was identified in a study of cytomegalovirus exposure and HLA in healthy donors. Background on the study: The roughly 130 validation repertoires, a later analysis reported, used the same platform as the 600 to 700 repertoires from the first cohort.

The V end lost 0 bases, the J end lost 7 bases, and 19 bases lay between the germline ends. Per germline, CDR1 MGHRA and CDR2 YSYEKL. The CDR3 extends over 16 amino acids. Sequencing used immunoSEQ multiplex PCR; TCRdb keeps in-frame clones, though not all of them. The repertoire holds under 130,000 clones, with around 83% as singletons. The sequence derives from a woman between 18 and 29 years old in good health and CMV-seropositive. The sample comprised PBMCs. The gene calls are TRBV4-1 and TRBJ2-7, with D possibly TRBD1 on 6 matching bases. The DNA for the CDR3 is TGCGCCAGCAGCCAAGACGGGTGGGGGCTTGTGGGAGAGCAGTACTTC. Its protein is CASSQDGWGLVGEQYF.